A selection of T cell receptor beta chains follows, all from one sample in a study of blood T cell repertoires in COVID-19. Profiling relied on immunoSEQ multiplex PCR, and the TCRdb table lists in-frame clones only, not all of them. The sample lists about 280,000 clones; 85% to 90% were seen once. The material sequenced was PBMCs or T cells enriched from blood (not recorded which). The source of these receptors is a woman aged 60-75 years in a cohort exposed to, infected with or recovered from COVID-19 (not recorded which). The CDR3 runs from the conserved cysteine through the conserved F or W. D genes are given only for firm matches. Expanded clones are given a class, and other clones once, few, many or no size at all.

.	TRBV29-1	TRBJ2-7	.	TGCAGCGTTGAAGACGGAGTTGGCGAGCAGTACTTC	CSVEDGVGEQYF
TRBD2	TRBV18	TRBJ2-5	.	TGTGCCAGCTCGGGACTAGCGGGAGTCGTCCAAGAGACCCAGTACTTC	CASSGLAGVVQETQYF
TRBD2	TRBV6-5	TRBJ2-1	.	TGTGCCAGCAGTTACTCCGGGACTAGCGTTTACAATGAGCAGTTCTTC	CASSYSGTSVYNEQFF
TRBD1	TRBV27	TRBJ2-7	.	TGTGCCAGCGGATCTTCCGGGACAGCGAACTACGAGCAGTACTTC	CASGSSGTANYEQYF
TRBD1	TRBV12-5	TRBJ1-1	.	TGTGCTAGTGGCACAGGGGGAAGCACTGAAGCTTTCTTT	CASGTGGSTEAFF
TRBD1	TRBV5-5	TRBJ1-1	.	TGTGCCAGCAGCTTTGGACAGGGAAGCACTGAAGCTTTCTTT	CASSFGQGSTEAFF
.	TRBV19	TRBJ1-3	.	TGTGCCAGTAAGCTTTCGGCGGGAGGAAACACCATATATTTT	CASKLSAGGNTIYF
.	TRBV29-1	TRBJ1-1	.	TGCAGCGTTGGAGCAGGGGCCACTGAAGCTTTCTTT	CSVGAGATEAFF
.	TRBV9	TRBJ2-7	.	TGTGCCAGCAGCGCCGAACCACAGGGCTACGAGCAGTACTTC	CASSAEPQGYEQYF
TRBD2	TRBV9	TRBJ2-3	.	TGTGCCAGCATGCGACTAGCGGGAGGAGATACGCAGTATTTT	CASMRLAGGDTQYF
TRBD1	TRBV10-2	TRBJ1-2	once	TGCGCCAGCAGTGGACAGGGGTACTATGGCTACACCTTC	CASSGQGYYGYTF
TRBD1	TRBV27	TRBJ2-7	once	TGTGCCAGCAGTTCGGACAGGGGCACTTCCTACGAGCAGTACTTC	CASSSDRGTSYEQYF
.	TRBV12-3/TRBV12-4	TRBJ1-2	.	TGTGCCAGCAGTTTAACCAGGGTGCGTGGCTACACCTTC	CASSLTRVRGYTF
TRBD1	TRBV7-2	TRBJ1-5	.	TGTGCCAGCAGCAAGATGGGACAGGGTACTCAGCCCCAGCATTTT	CASSKMGQGTQPQHF
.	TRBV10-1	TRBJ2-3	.	TGCGCCAGCAGTGAGGCTACGGGGTCTAGCACAGATACGCAGTATTTT	CASSEATGSSTDTQYF
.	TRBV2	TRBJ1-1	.	TGTGCCAGCACGCGACAGGTAGAGACTGAAGCTTTCTTT	CASTRQVETEAFF
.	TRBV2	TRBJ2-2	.	TGTGCCAGCACCATCCGTAGACTCCCAGCCGGGGAGCTGTTTTTT	CASTIRRLPAGELFF